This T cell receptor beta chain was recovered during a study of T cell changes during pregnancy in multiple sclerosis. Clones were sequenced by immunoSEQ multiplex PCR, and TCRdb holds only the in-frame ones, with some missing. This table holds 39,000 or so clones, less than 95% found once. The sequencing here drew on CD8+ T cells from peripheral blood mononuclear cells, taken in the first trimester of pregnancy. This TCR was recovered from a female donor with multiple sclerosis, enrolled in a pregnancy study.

The CDR3 spells CASSLVGQGSEQYF. The DNA of the CDR3 is TGTGCCAGCAGCTTAGTGGGACAGGGTTCCGAGCAGTACTTC. The J gene is TRBJ2-7, the V gene TRBV7-9; 9 bases line up with TRBD1. The CDR3 is 14 residues long. Trimming cost V 1 base and J 6 bases; bases outside gene matches: 4. Germline CDR1 and CDR2: SEHNR and FQNEAQ (reference sequence). Looking up the rest from reference TRBV7-9 and TRBJ2-7 gives the full variable domain: DTGVSQNPRHKITKRGQNVTFRCDPISEHNRLYWYRQTLGQGPEFLTYFQNEAQLEKSRLLSDRFSAERPKGSFSTLEIQRTEQGDSAMYLCASSLVGQGSEQYFGPGTRLTVT.